The entry below gives a single T cell receptor (beta chain) sequence along with its context. Its antigen is currently unknown. PCR involved 60 Vbeta and 13 Jbeta primers. The protocol was immunoSEQ multiplex PCR, while the TCRdb copy is restricted to in-frame clones and leaves out a portion. Here the sample spans 33,000 or so clones, 90% being singletons. The data derive from a study of cytomegalovirus exposure and HLA in healthy donors. Study-wide background: Falling in the Caucasian-associated ancestry cluster were less than 85% of a few hundred genotyped donors.

Broader study findings: Around 160 TCR beta chains were listed as cytomegalovirus-associated. Previously analyzed data showed that most TCR beta V segments were productive at a frequency of about 87% or about 30%. Reportedly, a later analysis found an Asian-associated ancestry cluster had fewer N-insertions than the roughly 670-donor mean.

The sequencing input was PBMCs. The sequence came from a woman under 30 in good health and CMV-seronegative.

The CDR3 DNA reads as TGTGCCAGTAGTATAGACTTTGAGGGAAATCAGCCCCAGCATTTT. The encoded protein is CASSIDFEGNQPQHF. The chain employs TRBV19 and TRBJ1-5, with D unclear. V shed 0 bases and J shed 4 bases, with 10 bases lying between them. This CDR3 region has 15 residues. The germline V gene has CDR1 LNHDA and CDR2 SQIVND (reference sequence).